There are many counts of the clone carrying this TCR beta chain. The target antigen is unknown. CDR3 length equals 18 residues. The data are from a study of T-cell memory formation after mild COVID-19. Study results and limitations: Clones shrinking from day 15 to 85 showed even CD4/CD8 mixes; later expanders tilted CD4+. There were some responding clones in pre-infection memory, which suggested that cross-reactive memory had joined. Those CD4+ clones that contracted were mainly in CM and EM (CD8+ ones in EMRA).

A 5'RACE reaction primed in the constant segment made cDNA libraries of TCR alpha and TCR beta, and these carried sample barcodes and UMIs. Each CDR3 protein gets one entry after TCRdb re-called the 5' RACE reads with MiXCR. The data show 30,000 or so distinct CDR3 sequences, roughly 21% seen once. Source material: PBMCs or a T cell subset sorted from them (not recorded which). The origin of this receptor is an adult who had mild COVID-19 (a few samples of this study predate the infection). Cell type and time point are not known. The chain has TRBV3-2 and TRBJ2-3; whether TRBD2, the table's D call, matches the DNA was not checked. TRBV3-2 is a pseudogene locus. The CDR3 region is CASSQDLTSGRGPDTQYF. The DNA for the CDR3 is TGTGCCAGCAGCCAAGATCTTACTAGCGGGAGAGGCCCAGATACGCAGTATTTT.